This record covers a single TCR beta chain. Its antigen is still unknown. The data belong to a study of T cell responses to AZD1222 COVID-19 vaccine. Overall study results and limits: Donors were largely white British and mainly female; clonal diversity was possibly underestimated.

Germline CDR1 reads LNHDA; CDR2 reads SQIVND (reference sequence). The CDR3 length is 14 residues. The germline V and J ends were trimmed by 3 bases and 10 bases, with 13 bases remaining between them. Libraries were prepared by immunoSEQ multiplex PCR; TCRdb keeps only in-frame clonotypes and omits some of them. Of around 200,000 clones listed, roughly 94% were seen once; the top ten hold 1.5% to 2%. The sequencing here drew on peripheral blood, taken 28 days after the second AZD1222 dose. V is TRBV19 and J is TRBJ1-6; perhaps TRBD1 as D (6 bases). The TCR originated in an adult who received the AZD1222 COVID-19 vaccine. The CDR3 loop reads CASSMGGQESPLHF. The DNA for the CDR3 is TGTGCCAGTAGTATGGGGGGACAAGAATCACCCCTCCACTTT.